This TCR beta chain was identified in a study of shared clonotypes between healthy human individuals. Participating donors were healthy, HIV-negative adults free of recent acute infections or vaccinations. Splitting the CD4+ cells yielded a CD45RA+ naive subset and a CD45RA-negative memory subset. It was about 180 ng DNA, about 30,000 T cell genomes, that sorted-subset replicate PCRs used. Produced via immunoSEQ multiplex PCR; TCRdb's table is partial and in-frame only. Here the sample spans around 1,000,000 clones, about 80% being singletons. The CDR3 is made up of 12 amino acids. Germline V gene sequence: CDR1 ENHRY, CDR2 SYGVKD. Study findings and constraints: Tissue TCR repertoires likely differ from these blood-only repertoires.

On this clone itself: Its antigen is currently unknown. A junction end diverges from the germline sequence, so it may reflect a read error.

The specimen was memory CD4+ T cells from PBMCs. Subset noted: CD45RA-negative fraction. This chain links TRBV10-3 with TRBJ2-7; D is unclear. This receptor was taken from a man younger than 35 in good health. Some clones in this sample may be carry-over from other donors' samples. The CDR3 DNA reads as TGTGCCATCAGCGAGTATGAAAGCGAGCAGTACTTC. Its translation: CAISEYESEQYF.